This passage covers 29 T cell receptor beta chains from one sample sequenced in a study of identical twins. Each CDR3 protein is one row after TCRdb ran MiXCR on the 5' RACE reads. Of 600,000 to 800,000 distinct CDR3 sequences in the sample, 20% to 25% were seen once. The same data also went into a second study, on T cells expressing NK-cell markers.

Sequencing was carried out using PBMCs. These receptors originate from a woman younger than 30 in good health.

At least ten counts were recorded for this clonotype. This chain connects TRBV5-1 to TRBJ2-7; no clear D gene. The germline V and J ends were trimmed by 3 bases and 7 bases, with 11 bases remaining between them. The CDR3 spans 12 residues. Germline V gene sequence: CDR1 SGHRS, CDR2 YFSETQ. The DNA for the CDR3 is TGCGCCAGCAGCTCCCGACTCAAAGAGCAGTACTTC. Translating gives CASSSRLKEQYF. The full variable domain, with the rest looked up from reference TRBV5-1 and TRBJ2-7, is KAGVTQTPRYLIKTRGQQVTLSCSPISGHRSVSWYQQTPGQGLQFLFEYFSETQRNKGNFPGRFSGRQFSNSRSEMNVSTLELGDSALYLCASSSRLKEQYFGPGTRLTVT.

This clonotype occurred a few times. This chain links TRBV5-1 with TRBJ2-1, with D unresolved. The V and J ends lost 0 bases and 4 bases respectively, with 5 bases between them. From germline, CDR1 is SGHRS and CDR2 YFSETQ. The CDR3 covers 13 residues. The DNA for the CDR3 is TGCGCCAGCAGCTTGGCTCTTTACAATGAGCAGTTCTTC. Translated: CASSLALYNEQFF.

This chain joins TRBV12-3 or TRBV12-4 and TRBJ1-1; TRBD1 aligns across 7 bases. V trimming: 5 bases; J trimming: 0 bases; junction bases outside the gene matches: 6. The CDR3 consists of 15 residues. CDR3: CASSPRGSVNTEAFF. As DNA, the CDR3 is TGTGCCAGCAGTCCCAGGGGGTCGGTGAACACTGAAGCTTTCTTT.

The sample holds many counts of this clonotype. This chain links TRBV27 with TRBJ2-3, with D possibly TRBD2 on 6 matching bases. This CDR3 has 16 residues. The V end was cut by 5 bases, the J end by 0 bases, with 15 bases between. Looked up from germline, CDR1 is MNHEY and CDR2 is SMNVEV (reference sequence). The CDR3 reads CASSLSLAGSTDTQYF. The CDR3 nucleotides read TGTGCCAGCAGTCTGTCCTTGGCGGGGAGCACAGATACGCAGTATTTT.

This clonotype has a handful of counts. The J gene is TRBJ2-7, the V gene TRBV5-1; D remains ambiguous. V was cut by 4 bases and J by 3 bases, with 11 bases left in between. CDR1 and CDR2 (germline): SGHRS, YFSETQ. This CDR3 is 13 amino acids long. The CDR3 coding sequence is TGCGCCAGCAGCGTCGGGTCCTACTACGAGCAGTACTTC. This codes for CASSVGSYYEQYF.

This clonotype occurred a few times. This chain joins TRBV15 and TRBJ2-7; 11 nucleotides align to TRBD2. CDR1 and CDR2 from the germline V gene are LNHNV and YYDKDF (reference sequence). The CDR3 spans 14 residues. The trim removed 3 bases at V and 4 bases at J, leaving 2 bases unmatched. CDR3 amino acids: CATSRASGGYEQYF. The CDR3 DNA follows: TGTGCCACCAGCAGGGCTAGCGGGGGGTACGAGCAGTACTTC.

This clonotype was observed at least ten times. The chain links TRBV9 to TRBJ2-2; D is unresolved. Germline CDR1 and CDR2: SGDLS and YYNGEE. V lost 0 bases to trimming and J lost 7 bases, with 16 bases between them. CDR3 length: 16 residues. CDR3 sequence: CASSVGPGSIGGELFF. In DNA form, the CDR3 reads TGTGCCAGCAGCGTAGGGCCTGGGTCGATTGGCGGGGAGCTGTTTTTT.

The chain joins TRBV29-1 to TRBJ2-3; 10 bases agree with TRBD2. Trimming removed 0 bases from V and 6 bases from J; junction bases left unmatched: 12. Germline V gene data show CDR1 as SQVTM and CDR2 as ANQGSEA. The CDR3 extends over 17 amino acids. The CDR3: CSVEDVPASGSPDTQYF. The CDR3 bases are TGCAGCGTTGAAGATGTTCCGGCTAGCGGGAGCCCGGATACGCAGTATTTT.

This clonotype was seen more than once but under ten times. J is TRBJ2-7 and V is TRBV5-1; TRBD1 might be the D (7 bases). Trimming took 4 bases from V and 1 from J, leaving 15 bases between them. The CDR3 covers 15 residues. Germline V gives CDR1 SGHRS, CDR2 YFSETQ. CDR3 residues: CASSPRGTASYEQYF. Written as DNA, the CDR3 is TGCGCCAGCAGCCCACGCGGGACAGCTTCCTACGAGCAGTACTTC.

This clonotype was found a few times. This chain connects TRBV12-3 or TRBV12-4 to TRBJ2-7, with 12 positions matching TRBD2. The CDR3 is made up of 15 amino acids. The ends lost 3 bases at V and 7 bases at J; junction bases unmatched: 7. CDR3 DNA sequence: TGTGCCAGCAGTTTCCTAGCGGGGGGGCCGGTGGAGCAGTACTTC. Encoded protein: CASSFLAGGPVEQYF.

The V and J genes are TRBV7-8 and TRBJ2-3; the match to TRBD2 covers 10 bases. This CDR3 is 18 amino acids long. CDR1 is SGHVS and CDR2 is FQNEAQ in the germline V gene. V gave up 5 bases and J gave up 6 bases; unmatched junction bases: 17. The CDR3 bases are TGTGCCAGCAGCCTTGAGATAGCGGGGGGCCCCGCGGTTGATACGCAGTATTTT. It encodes CASSLEIAGGPAVDTQYF.

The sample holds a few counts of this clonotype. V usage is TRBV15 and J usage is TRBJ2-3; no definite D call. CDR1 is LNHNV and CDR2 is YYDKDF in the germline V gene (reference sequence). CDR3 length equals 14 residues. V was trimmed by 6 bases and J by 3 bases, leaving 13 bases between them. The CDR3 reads CATRGRRETDTQYF. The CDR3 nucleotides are TGTGCCACCAGGGGTAGGCGCGAGACAGATACGCAGTATTTT.

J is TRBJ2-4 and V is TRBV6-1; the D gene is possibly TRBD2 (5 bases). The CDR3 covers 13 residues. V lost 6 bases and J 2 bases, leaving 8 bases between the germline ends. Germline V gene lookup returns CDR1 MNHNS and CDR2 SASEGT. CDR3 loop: CASRPGTKNIQYF. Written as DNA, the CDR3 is TGTGCCAGCAGGCCCGGGACCAAAAACATTCAGTACTTC.

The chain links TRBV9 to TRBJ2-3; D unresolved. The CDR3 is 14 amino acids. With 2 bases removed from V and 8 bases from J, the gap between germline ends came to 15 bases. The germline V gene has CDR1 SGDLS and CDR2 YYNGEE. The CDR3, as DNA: TGTGCCAGCAGCGTCACTACACCTCTTAGTACGCAGTATTTT. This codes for CASSVTTPLSTQYF.

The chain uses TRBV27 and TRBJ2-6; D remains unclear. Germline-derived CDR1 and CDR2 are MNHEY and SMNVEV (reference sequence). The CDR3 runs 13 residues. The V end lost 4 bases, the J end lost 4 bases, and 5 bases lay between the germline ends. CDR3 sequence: CASSSLGANVLTF. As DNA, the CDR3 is TGTGCCAGCAGTTCCTTGGGGGCCAACGTCCTGACTTTC.

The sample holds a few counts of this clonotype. This CDR3 reads CASSVSGTSGRTDTQYF. The CDR3 nucleotides are TGTGCCAGCAGCGTATCTGGGACTAGCGGACGCACAGATACGCAGTATTTT. The chain employs TRBV9 and TRBJ2-3; 11 nucleotides match TRBD2. CDR1 and CDR2 from the germline V gene are SGDLS and YYNGEE. The length of the CDR3 is 17 residues. V shed 1 base, J shed 1 base, and the junction held 5 bases outside the gene matches.

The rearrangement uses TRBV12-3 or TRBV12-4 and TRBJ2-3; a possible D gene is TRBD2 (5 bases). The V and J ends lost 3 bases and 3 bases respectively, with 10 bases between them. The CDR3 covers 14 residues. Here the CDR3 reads CASSFAGKTDTQYF. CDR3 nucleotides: TGTGCCAGCAGTTTCGCCGGGAAAACAGATACGCAGTATTTT.

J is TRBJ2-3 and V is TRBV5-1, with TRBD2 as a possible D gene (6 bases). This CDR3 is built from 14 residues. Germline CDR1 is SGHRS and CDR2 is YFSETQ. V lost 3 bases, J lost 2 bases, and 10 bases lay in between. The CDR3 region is CASSWRVDTDTQYF. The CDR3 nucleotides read TGCGCCAGCAGCTGGAGGGTGGACACAGATACGCAGTATTTT.

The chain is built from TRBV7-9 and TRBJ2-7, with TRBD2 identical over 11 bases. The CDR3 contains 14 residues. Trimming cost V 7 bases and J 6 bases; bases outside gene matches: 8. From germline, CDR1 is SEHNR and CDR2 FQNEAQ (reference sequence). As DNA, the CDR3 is TGTGCCAGCATCATTAGCGGGGGGGCCGGCGAGCAGTACTTC. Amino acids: CASIISGGAGEQYF. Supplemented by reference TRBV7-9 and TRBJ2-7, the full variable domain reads DTGVSQNPRHKITKRGQNVTFRCDPISEHNRLYWYRQTLGQGPEFLTYFQNEAQLEKSRLLSDRFSAERPKGSFSTLEIQRTEQGDSAMYLCASIISGGAGEQYFGPGTRLTVT.

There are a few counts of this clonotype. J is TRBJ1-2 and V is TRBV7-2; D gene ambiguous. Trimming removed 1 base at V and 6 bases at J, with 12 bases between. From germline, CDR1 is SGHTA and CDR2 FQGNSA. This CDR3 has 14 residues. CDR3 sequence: CASSLVLGRDGYTF. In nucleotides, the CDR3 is TGTGCCAGCAGCTTAGTGCTGGGCCGGGATGGCTACACCTTC.

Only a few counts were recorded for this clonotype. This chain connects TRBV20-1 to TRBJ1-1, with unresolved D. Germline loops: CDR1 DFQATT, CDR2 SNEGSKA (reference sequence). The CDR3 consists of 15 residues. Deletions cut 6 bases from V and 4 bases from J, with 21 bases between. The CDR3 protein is CSATGPPAPGTEAFF. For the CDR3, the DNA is TGCAGTGCCACCGGGCCCCCCGCGCCGGGCACTGAAGCTTTCTTT.

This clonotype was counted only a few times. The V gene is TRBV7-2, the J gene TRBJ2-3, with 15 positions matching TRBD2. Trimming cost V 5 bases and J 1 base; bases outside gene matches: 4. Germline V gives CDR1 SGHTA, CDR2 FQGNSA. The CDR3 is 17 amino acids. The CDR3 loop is CASSRGLAGGGTDTQYF. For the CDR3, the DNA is TGTGCCAGCAGCCGTGGACTAGCGGGGGGGGGCACAGATACGCAGTATTTT.

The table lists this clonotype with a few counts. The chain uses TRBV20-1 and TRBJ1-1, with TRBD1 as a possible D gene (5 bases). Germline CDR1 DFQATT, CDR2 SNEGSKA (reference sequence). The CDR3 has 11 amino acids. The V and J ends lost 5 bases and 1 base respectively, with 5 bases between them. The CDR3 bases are TGCAGTGCTGGGGCGAACACTGAAGCTTTCTTT. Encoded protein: CSAGANTEAFF.

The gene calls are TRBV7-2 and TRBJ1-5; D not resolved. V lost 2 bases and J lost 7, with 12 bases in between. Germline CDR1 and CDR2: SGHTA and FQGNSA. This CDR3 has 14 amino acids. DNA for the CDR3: TGTGCCAGCAGCTTACTCGGGGTGGGACAGCCCCAGCATTTT. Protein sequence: CASSLLGVGQPQHF.

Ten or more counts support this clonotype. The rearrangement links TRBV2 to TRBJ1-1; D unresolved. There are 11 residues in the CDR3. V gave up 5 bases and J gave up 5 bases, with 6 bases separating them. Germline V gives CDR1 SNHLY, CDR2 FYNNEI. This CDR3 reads CASSRFTEAFF. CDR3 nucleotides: TGTGCCAGCAGTAGGTTTACTGAAGCTTTCTTT.

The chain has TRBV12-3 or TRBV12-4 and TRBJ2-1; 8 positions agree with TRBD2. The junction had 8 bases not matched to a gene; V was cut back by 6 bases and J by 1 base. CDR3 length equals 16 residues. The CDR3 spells CASSSSGFQSYNEQFF. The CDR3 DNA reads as TGTGCCAGCAGCTCTAGCGGGTTCCAGTCCTACAATGAGCAGTTCTTC.

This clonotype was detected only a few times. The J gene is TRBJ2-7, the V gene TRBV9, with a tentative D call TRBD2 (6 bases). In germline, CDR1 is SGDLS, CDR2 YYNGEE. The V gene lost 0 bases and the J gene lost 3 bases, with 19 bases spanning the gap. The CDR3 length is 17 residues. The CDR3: CASSVGRPGLVDYEQYF. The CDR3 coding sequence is TGTGCCAGCAGCGTAGGTAGACCGGGACTGGTAGACTACGAGCAGTACTTC. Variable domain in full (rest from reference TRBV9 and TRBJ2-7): DSGVTQTPKHLITATGQRVTLRCSPRSGDLSVYWYQQSLDQGLQFLIQYYNGEERAKGNILERFSAQQFPDLHSELNLSSLELGDSALYFCASSVGRPGLVDYEQYFGPGTRLTVT.

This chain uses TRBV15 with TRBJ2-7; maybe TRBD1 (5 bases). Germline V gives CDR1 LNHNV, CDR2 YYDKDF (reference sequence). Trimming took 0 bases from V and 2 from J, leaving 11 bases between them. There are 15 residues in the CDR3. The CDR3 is CATSRDRVKAYEQYF. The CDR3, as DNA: TGTGCCACCAGCAGAGACAGGGTAAAAGCCTACGAGCAGTACTTC.

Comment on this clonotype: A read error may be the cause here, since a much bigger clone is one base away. DNA for the CDR3: TGTGCCAGCCTACACCGCCGGGGTGGCACTGAAGCTTTCTTT. Translated: CASLHRRGGTEAFF. The chain carries TRBV12-3 or TRBV12-4 and TRBJ1-1, with D uncertain. The CDR3 contains 14 residues. Deletions cut 8 bases from V and 4 bases from J, with 17 bases between.